This T cell receptor (beta chain) was captured in a study of CD8 T cells in Susac syndrome (dated 2019 in TCRdb). Background for the entire study: Among the Susac syndrome patients who were sequenced, clinically active disease was present in roughly six and clinical remission was observed in roughly eight. Susac syndrome patients were therapy-naive, on corticosteroids (some also receiving IVIg), or on IVIg alone at blood withdrawal. The study used repertoire sequencing to test whether antigen drove CD8+ T cell activation and differentiation in Susac syndrome. The investigation overall reported the following: The study acknowledged that relatively few individuals were included in the TCR sequencing and HLA analysis. In the CD4+ T cell repertoire of Susac syndrome patients, clonal expansion was not detected.

RNA was extracted using the RNeasy kit, and about 0.45 to 1 microgram was reverse transcribed with random hexamers. TCR beta CDR3 regions were amplified with the immunoSEQ multiplex PCR assay covering 54 Vbeta and 13 Jbeta segments. PCR amplification bias was corrected using a synthetic template baseline for primer optimization and computational correction. On the study's bioinformatics: Reads were assigned to V, D and J genes according to IMGT and analyzed in immunoSEQ Analyzer, with only productive sequences retained. To calculate clonality, Shannon entropy was normalized by log2 of the number of productive unique sequences and then subtracted from one. For each patient and control, public and private clones were evaluated among the 100 most prevalent clones. Clones were defined as Susac-specific when absent from the healthy and MS cohorts, from roughly 1,000 published viral clones and from other ImmuneACCESS disease sequences. TCRdb trimmed public reads at Q25 via fastp, called clones via MiXCR and kept in-frame beta chains. One record per CDR3 amino acid sequence lists the most common genes and DNA. For this entry, the V and J calls and clone size follow TCRdb and not the study's own pipeline. A total of 150,000 to 200,000 distinct CDR3 sequences appear in this sample, 90% to 95% of them only once. The leading ten clones occupy 0.12% of the sample.

With respect to this clonotype: Its antigen is still unknown. Base qualities were left out, and no much larger clone turns up one base away.

The germline V gene provides CDR1 SGHRS and CDR2 YFSETQ. The germline V and J ends show losses of 3 bases and 3 bases respectively, and no gene match explains 4 bases of the junction. The CDR3, cysteine through phenylalanine, is 14 amino acids long. Only the CDR3 DNA is retained, 42 bases long and in frame from the first base. Peripheral blood CD8+ and CD4+ T cells from healthy donors, Susac syndrome patients and multiple sclerosis patients were profiled using high-throughput TCR beta sequencing. The Susac syndrome patients fulfilled recently defined diagnostic criteria for either definite or probable disease. Bulk CD8+ and CD4+ T cells were purified by magnetic negative isolation, while CD8+ TEMRA cells were enriched using FACS. Blood was drawn into EDTA tubes, processed within 24 hours, and PBMCs were isolated by density gradient centrifugation. PBMCs intended for TCR sequencing were cryopreserved in liquid nitrogen and were subsequently thawed in a 37 degrees C water bath. The sorted or isolated CD4+, CD8+ and CD8+ TEMRA cells had a purity of 90% or higher.

The chain is assembled from TRBV5-1 and TRBJ1-1; 8 central bases correspond to TRBD1. The sequence was collected from a human donor with Susac syndrome. Sequenced input: CD4+ T cells from PBMCs. Here is the DNA: TGCGCCAGCAGCTCCGGACAGGGCGACACTGAAGCTTTCTTT. The encoded protein is CASSSGQGDTEAFF.